Reported below is one TCR beta chain. Its antigen remains unknown. Cells sorted as Tregs were CD4+, CD25+ and CD127-/low. Semi-nested PCR with Nested Universal Primer A followed constant-region reverse priming of full-length variable regions. TCRdb re-analysed the 5' RACE reads in MiXCR, keeping a single row per CDR3 protein. This table has some 9,100 distinct CDR3 sequences, 12% to 15% appearing once. Study results and caveats: Larger-cohort validation covered only one TCR beta V-J rearrangement. Tumor Tregs overlapped most with tumor, then blood, naive CD4+ cells. In terms of TCR gene usage, tumor memory CD4+ T cells clustered together with blood and lymph node memory CD4+ cells, as well as with lymph node naive CD4+ cells.

The CDR3 length is 15 residues. V was trimmed by 1 base and J by 5 bases, leaving 15 bases between them. What was sequenced was Tregs sorted from blood. The chain is built from TRBV5-3 and TRBJ1-1, with no clear D. TRBV5-3 is recorded as an ORF, its role being uncertain. This sequence originates from a female donor with breast cancer. DNA of the CDR3: TGTGCCAGAAGCTTGCTGGGAGAATTACGGACTGAAGCTTTCTTT. It is translated as CARSLLGELRTEAFF.